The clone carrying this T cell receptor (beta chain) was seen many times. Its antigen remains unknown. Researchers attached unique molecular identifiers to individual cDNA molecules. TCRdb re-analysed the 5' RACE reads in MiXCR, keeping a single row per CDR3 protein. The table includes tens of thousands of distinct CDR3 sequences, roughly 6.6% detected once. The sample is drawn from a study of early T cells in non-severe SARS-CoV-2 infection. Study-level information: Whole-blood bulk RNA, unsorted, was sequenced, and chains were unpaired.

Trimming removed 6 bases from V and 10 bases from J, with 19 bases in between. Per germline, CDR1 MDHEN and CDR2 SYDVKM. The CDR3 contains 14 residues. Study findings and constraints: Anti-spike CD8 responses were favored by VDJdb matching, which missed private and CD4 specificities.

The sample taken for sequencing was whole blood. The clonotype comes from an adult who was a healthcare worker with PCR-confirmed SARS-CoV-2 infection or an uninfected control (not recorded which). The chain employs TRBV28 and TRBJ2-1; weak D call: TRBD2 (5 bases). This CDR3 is CASRHPGGLPEQFF. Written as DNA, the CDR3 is TGTGCCAGCAGACACCCGGGCGGACTCCCAGAGCAGTTCTTC.